This T cell receptor beta chain was captured in a study of shared clonotypes between healthy human individuals (TCRdb year 2020). For the wider study: The cohort comprised a couple of women and a few men aged 18 to 49 years. For each donor, CD4 naive and CD4 memory were each run on three plates, CD8 naive on two plates, and CD8 memory on one plate. To estimate repertoire size and how much clonotypes are shared between individuals, the study performed deep sequencing of blood TCR repertoires from roughly five healthy adults. Libraries were prepared and TCR repertoires were sequenced by different laboratories using diverse techniques, in order to increase sequencing depth and limit assay-specific biases. Leukapheresis yielded between about 0.94 and 9 billion PBMCs per donor. The paper's findings and limits, for the study overall: Across several donors, roughly 5.1% of naive CD4, around 3.3% of naive CD8, 2% to 2.5% of memory CD4, and approximately 0.4% of memory CD8 clonotypes were shared. Clonotypes shared by all four sorted-subset donors showed higher generation probabilities than non-shared clonotypes. Pairwise subsampling led to the expectation that sequencing depth would affect the degree of clonotype sharing among donors. Naive subsets generally had larger estimated clonotype richness than memory subsets. Even with the large sequencing depth, rarefaction of the sorted-subset datasets indicated that sequencing was incomplete. Only blood was sampled, and tissue TCR repertoires likely differ from those in blood. The genetic and exposure-history diversity represented was limited by the small number of donors.

This clone was detected a few times. There is no known antigen for this receptor. No per-base quality is available; no much larger clone lies one base away. Donors were healthy HIV-negative adults with no recently reported acute infections or vaccinations. Every donor was a Caucasian adult living in Nashville, Tennessee, USA. The CD8 memory samples were a combination of magnetically selected CD45RO+ cells and CCR7-negative CD45RA+ effector memory (TemRA) cells. After blood collection by leukapheresis, PBMCs were isolated using Ficoll-Histopaque density gradient centrifugation and then cryopreserved in the vapor phase of liquid nitrogen. Purity and quantity of every magnetically sorted T cell population were checked by analytical flow cytometry. Each sorted fraction had its genomic DNA isolated and then quantified by UV absorbance on a Nanodrop 2000c. V was cut back by 3 bases and J by 8 bases, leaving a gap of 10 bases between them. Via the germline V gene, CDR1 is ENHRY and CDR2 SYGVKD. The CDR3 numbers 12 residues from cysteine through phenylalanine. Just CDR3 DNA is preserved here, 36 bases in frame from base 1.

TCR CDR3 regions were amplified from genomic DNA by multiplex PCR using the deep immunoSEQ assay. Genomic DNA extracted from each cell subset was distributed evenly over all wells of several immunoSEQ 96-well plates, and each plate served as one replicate. For sorted subsets, 200 to 250 ng of genomic DNA, equivalent to some 33,000 T cell genomes, went into each replicate PCR. The purified libraries were quantified using a Qubit 3.0 fluorometer, sized with a Bioanalyzer 2100, and then quantified again using the KAPA Library Quantification kit. Every immunoSEQ 96-well plate was sequenced on a separate single-read 150-cycle Illumina NextSeq 550 flow cell. As for the authors' bioinformatics: Because only junctional sequences without quality scores were contained in the immunoSEQ output, filtering matching that applied to full-length reads could not be performed. To assign V/J genes and CDR3, sequences were annotated against IMGT germline references using PyIR, a Python wrapper for IgBLAST v1.9. Reads were filtered out if the reads had weak V/J assignments (E-value above 1e-6), no CDR3, stop codons, out-of-frame junctions, or ambiguous translated residues. V3J clonotypes were defined as sequences sharing an identical inferred V gene, J gene, and CDR3 amino acid sequence. To compute the percentage overlap between repertoires, the number of shared unique clonotypes was divided by the size of the smaller repertoire. Repertoire richness was assessed with RTK rarefaction, the Chao1 estimator, and Recon v2.1 estimates of unobserved clonotypes. For all TCRbeta clonotypes obtained by the gDNA method from several donors, generation probabilities were computed with OLGA. TCRdb took this table from immuneACCESS and kept in-frame rearrangements with V and J called. Such tables lack part of the clones; where checked against another copy, unresolved V genes explain under half of the gap, and the rest is unexplained. The V and J calls and clone size were taken over from that table, and D and trimming were inferred from the DNA. A total of approximately 710,000 clones appear in this sample, less than 95% of them only once. The ten largest account for roughly 36% of the sample.

Sequenced: memory CD8+ T cells from PBMCs. The sample's cell subset or site, from its label and the paper: CD45RO+ cells pooled with CCR7-negative TemRA cells. This receptor chain uses TRBV10-3 and TRBJ1-1; a confident D gene designation cannot be given. The source of this sequence is a man aged 18 to 30 in good health. Some clones in this sample may be carry-over from other donors' samples. The encoded CDR3 is CAISESSREAFF. The bases read TGTGCCATCAGTGAATCTTCCAGGGAAGCTTTCTTT.